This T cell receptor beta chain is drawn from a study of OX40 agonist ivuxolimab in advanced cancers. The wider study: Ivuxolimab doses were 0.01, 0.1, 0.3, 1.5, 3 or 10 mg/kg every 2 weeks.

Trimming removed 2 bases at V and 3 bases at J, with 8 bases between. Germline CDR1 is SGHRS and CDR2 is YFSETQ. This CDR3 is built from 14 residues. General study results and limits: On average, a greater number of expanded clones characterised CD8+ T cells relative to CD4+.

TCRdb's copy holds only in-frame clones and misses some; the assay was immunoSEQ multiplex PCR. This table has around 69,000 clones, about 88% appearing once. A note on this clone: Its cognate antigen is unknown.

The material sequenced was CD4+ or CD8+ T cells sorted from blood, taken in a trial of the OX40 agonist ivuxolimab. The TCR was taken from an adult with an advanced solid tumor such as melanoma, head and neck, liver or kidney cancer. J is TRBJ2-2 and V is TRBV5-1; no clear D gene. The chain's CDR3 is CASSLPTDTGELFF. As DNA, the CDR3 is TGCGCCAGCAGCTTACCCACGGACACCGGGGAGCTGTTTTTT.